This T cell receptor (beta chain) was profiled in a study of monozygotic twins with inflammatory bowel disease. No DNA is given; TCRdb re-called the 5' RACE reads and lists each CDR3 protein once. The listing contains 400,000 to 500,000 distinct CDR3 sequences. Sequencing was performed on blood. The receptor was isolated from a human donor with ulcerative colitis or Crohn's disease, or a healthy co-twin of an affected twin (not recorded which).

The chain's CDR3 is CASSKDPDDEQFF. The chain has TRBV21-1 and TRBJ2-1. TRBV21-1 is an annotated pseudogene. The CDR3 is made up of 13 amino acids.